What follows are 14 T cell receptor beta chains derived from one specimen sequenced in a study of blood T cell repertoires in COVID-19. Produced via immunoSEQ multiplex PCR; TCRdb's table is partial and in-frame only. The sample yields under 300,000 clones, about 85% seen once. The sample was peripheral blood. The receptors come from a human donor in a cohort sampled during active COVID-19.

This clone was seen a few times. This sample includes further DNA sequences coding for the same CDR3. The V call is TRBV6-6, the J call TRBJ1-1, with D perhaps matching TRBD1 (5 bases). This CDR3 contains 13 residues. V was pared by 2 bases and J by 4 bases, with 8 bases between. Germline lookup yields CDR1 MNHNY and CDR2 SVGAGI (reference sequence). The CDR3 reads CASSYGRGTEAFF. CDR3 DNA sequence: TGTGCCAGCAGTTACGGGAGGGGCACTGAAGCTTTCTTT.

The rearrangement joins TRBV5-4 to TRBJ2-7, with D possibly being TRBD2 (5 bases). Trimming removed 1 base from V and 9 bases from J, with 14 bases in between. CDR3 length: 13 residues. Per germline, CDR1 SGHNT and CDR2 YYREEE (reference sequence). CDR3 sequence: CASSLLGGGGQYF. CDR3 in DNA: TGTGCCAGCAGCTTGTTGGGTGGAGGAGGGCAGTACTTC.

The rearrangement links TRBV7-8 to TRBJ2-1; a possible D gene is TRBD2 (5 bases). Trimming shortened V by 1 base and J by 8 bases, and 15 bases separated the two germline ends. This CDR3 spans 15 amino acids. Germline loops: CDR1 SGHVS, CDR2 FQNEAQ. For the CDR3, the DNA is TGTGCCAGCAGCTTAGGGCGGGTGTTCGGCGATGAGCAGTTCTTC. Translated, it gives CASSLGRVFGDEQFF.

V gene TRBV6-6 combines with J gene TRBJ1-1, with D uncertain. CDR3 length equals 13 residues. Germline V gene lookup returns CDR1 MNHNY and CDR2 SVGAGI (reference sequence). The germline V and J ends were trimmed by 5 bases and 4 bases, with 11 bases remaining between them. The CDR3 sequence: CASSHHRGTEAFF. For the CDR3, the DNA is TGTGCCAGCAGTCATCATCGGGGCACTGAAGCTTTCTTT.

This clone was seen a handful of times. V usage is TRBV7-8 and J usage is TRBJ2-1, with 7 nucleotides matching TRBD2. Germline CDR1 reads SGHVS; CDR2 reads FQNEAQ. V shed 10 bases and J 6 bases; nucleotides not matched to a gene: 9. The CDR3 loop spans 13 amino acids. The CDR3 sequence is CAIGGSIANEQFF. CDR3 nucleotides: TGTGCCATCGGCGGGAGCATTGCCAATGAGCAGTTCTTC.

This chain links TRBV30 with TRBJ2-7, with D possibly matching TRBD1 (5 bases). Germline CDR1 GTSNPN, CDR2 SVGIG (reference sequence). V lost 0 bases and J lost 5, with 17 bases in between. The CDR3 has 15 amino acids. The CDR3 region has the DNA TGTGCCTGGAGTGTCGGGTTCCAGGGTAGTAACGAGCAGTACTTC. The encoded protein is CAWSVGFQGSNEQYF.

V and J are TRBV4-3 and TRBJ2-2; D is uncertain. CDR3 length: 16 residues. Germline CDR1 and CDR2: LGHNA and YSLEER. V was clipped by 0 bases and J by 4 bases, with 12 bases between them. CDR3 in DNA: TGCGCCAGCAGCCAAGATATGGCTAGACTCACCGGGGAGCTGTTTTTT. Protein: CASSQDMARLTGELFF.

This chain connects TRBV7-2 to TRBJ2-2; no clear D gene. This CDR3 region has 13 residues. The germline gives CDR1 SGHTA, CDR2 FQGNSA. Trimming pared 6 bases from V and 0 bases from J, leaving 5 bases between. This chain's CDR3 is CASSLSNTGELFF. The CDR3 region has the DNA TGTGCCAGCAGTCTTTCGAACACCGGGGAGCTGTTTTTT.

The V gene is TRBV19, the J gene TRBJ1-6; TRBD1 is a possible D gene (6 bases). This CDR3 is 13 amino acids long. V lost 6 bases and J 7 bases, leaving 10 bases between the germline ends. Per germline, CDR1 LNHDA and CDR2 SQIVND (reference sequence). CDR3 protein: CASRDRGNSPLHF. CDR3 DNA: TGTGCCAGTAGGGACAGAGGGAATTCACCCCTCCACTTT.

The CDR3 is CASSLTSGGRETQYF. As DNA, the CDR3 is TGTGCCAGCAGCTTAACGAGTGGCGGGAGAGAGACCCAGTACTTC. This rearrangement joins TRBV7-2 to TRBJ2-5; 7 bases map to TRBD2. The CDR3 has 15 residues. The junction had 7 bases not matched to a gene; V was cut back by 2 bases and J by 4 bases. Germline CDR1 and CDR2: SGHTA and FQGNSA.

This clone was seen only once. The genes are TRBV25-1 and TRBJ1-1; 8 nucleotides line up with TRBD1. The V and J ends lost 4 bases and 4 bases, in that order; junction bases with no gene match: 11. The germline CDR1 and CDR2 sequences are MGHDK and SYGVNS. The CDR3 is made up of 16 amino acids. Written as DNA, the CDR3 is TGTGCCAGCAGTGCCCCCGGGACAGGCTGGGGCACTGAAGCTTTCTTT. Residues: CASSAPGTGWGTEAFF. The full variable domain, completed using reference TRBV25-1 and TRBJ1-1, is EADIYQTPRYLVIGTGKKITLECSQTMGHDKMYWYQQDPGMELHLIHYSYGVNSTEKGDLSSESTVSRIRTEHFPLTLESARPSHTSQYLCASSAPGTGWGTEAFFGQGTRLTVV.

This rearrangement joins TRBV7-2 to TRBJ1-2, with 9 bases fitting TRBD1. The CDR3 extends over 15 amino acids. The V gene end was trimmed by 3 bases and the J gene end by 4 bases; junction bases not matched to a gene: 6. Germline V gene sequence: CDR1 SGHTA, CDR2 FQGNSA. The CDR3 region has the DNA TGTGCCAGCAGCTTTAACAGGGGGCCGGGCTATGGCTACACCTTC. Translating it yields CASSFNRGPGYGYTF.

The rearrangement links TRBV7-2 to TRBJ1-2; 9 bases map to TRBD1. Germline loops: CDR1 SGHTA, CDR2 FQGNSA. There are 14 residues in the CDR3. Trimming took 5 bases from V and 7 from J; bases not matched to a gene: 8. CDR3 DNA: TGTGCCAGCAGCCAAACAGGGGGCGCCTTTGGCTACACCTTC. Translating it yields CASSQTGGAFGYTF.

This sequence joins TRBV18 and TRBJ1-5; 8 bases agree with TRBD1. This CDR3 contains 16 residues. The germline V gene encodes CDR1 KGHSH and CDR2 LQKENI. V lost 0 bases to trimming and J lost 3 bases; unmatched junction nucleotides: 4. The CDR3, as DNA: TGTGCCAGCTCACCACCAGGGACAGGACACAATCAGCCCCAGCATTTT. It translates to CASSPPGTGHNQPQHF. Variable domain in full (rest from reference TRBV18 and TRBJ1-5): NAGVMQNPRHLVRRRGQEARLRCSPMKGHSHVYWYRQLPEEGLKFMVYLQKENIIDESGMPKERFSAEFPKEGPSILRIQQVVRGDSAAYFCASSPPGTGHNQPQHFGDGTRLSIL.